This T cell receptor beta chain is drawn from a study of beta chain features in type 1 diabetes. Study background: There was similarity between patients and healthy donors in age, gender and cell yields.

Expressed TCRB transcripts were sequenced because the isolated RNA had all been reverse transcribed beforehand. Clones were sequenced by immunoSEQ multiplex PCR, and TCRdb holds only the in-frame ones, with some missing. The table lists 150,000 to 170,000 clones, roughly 8.1% of them singletons. This clone occurred a few times. The germline CDR1 and CDR2 sequences are SGDLS and YYNGEE. V lost 4 bases and J 8 bases, leaving 7 bases between the germline ends. The CDR3 sequence is 11 residues long. The chain combines TRBV9 with TRBJ2-1; D is uncertain. This clonotype was obtained from a man younger than 30 in good health. Sequencing used central memory CD4+ T cells from blood. The CDR3 loop is CASSIADEQFF. CDR3 nucleotides: TGTGCCAGCAGCATAGCCGATGAGCAGTTCTTC.